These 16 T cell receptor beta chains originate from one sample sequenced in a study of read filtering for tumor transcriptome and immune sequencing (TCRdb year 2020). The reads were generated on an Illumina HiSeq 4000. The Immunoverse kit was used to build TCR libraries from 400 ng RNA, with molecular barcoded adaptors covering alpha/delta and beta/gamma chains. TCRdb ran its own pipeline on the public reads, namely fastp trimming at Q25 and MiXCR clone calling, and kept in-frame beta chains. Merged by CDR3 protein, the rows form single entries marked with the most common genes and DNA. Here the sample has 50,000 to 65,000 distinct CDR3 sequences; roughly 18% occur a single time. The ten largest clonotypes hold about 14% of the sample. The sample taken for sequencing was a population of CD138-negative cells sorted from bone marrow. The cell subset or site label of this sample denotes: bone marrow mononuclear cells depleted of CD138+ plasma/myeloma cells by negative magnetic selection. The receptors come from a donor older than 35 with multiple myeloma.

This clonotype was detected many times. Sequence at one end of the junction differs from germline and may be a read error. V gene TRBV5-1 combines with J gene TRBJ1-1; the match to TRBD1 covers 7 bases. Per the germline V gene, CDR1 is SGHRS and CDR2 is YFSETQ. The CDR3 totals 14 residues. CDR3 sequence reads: CASSLGQINTEAFF. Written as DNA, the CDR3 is TGTGCCAGCAGCTTGGGACAGATAAACACTGAAGCTTTCTTT.

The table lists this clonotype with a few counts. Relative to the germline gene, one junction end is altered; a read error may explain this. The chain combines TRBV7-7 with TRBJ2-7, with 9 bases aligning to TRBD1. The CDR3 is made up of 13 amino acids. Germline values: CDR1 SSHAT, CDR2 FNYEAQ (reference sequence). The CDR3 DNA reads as TGTGCTAGCAGCTCCGGGACAGGGAGCGAGCAGTACTTC. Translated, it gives CASSSGTGSEQYF.

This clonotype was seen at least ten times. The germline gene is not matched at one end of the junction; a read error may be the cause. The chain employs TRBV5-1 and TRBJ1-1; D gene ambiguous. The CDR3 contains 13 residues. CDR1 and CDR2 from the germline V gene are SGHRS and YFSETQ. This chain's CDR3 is CASSLEQNTEAFF. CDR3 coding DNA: TGTGCCAGCAGCTTAGAACAGAACACTGAAGCTTTCTTT.

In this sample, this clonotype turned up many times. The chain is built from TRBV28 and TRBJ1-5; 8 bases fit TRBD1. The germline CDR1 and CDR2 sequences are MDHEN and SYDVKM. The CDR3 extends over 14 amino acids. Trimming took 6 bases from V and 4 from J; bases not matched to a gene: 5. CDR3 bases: TGTGCCAGCAGAGATTACAGGGGGAATCAGCCCCAGCATTTT. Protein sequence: CASRDYRGNQPQHF.

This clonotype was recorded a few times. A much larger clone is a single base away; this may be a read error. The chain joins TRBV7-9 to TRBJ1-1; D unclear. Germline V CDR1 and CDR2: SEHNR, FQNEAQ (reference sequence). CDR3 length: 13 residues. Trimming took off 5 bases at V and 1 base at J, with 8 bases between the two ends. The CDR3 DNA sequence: TGTGCCAGCAGCATTACAAGGAACACTGAAGCTTTCTTT. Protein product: CASSITRNTEAFF. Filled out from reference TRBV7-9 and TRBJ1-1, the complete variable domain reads DTGVSQNPRHKITKRGQNVTFRCDPISEHNRLYWYRQTLGQGPEFLTYFQNEAQLEKSRLLSDRFSAERPKGSFSTLEIQRTEQGDSAMYLCASSITRNTEAFFGQGTRLTVV.

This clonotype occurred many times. CDR3 protein: CASSGPGGSYEQYF. The CDR3 nucleotides are TGTGCCAGCAGCGGTCCGGGGGGGTCCTACGAGCAGTACTTC. This rearrangement joins TRBV5-4 to TRBJ2-7; 8 nucleotides align to TRBD2. Unmatched junction bases numbered 4, after V lost 4 bases and J lost 1 base. This CDR3 contains 14 residues. Germline V gene lookup returns CDR1 SGHNT and CDR2 YYREEE (reference sequence). The whole variable domain, remainder taken from reference TRBV5-4 and TRBJ2-7, is ETGVTQSPTHLIKTRGQQVTLRCSSQSGHNTVSWYQQALGQGPQFIFQYYREEENGRGNFPPRFSGLQFPNYSSELNVNALELDDSALYLCASSGPGGSYEQYFGPGTRLTVT.

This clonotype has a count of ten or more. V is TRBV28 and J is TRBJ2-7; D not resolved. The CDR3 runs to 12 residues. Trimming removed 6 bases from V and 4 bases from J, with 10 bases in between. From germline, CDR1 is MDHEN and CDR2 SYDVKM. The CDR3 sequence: CASSITAYEQYF. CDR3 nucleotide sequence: TGTGCCAGCAGCATAACAGCTTACGAGCAGTACTTC.

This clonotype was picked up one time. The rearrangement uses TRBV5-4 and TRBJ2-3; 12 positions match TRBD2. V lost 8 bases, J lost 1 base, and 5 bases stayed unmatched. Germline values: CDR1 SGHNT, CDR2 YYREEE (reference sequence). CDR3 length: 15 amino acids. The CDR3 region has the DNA TGTGCCAGTAAACTAGCGGGGGGACGCACAGATACGCAGTATTTT. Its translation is CASKLAGGRTDTQYF.

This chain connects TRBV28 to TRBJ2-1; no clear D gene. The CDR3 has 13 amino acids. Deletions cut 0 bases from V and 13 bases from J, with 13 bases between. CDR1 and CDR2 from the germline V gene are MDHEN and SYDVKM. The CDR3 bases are TGTGCCAGCAGTTTATGGAGGAGTGAAGATCAGTTCTTC. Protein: CASSLWRSEDQFF.

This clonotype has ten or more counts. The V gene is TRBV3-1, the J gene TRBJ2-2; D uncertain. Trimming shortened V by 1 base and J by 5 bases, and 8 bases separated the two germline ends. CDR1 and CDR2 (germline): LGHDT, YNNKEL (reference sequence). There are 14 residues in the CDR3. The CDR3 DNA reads TGTGCCAGCAGCCAAGGTCGGATAACCGGGGAGCTGTTTTTT. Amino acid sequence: CASSQGRITGELFF.

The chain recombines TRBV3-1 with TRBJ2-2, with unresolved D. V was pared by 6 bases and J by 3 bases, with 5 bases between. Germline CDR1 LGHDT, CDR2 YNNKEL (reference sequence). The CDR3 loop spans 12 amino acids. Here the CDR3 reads CASRQHTGELFF. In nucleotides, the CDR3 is TGTGCCAGCAGACAACACACCGGGGAGCTGTTTTTT.

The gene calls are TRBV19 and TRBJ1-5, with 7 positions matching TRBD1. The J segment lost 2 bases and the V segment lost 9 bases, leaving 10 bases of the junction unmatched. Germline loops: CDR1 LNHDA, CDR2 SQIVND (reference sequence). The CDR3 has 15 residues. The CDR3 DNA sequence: TGTGCCAGCCAACAGGGGCCGGGGGGCAATCAGCCCCAGCATTTT. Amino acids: CASQQGPGGNQPQHF.

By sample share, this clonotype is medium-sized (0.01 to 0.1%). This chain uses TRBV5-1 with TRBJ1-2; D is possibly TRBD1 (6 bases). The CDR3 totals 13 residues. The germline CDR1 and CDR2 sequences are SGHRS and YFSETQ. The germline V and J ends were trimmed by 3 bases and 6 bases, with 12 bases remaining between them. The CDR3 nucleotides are TGCGCCAGCAGCTCGACAGGTGGCGATGGCTACACCTTC. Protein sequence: CASSSTGGDGYTF.

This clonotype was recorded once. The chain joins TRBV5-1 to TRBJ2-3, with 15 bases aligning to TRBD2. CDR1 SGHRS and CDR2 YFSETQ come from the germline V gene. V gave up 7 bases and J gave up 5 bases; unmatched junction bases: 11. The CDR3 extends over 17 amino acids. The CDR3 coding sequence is TGCGCCAGCGGAACGGGACTAGCGGGAGGCTTCAGAGATACGCAGTATTTT. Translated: CASGTGLAGGFRDTQYF.

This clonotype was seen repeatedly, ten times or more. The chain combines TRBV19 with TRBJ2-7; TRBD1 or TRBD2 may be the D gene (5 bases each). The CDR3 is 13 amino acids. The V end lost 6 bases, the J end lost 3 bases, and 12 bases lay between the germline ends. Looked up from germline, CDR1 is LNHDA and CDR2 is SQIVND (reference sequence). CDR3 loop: CASRLRDGYEQYF. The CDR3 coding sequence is TGTGCCAGTAGGCTCCGGGACGGCTACGAGCAGTACTTC.

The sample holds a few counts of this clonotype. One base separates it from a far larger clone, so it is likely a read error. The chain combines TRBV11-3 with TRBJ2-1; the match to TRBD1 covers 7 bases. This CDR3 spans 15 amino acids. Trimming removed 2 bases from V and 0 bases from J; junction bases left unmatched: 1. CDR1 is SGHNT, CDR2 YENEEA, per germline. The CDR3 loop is CASSLRTGSYNEQFF. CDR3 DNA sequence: TGTGCCAGCAGCTTACGGACAGGCTCCTACAATGAGCAGTTCTTC.